This T cell receptor beta chain came from a study of response to subunit inactivated influenza vaccine. A note on this clonotype: What it recognizes is unknown.

TCRdb independently ran MiXCR on the RT-PCR reads; one entry per CDR3 protein. The table shows 800,000 to 1,000,000 distinct CDR3 sequences, with 21% occurring only once. Study-wide results and limits: Each seasonal influenza vaccination recruits few new T cells, the authors suggested.

From germline, CDR1 is SNHLY and CDR2 FYNNEI. The length of the CDR3 is 14 residues. V dropped 2 bases and J dropped 4 bases, with 10 bases sitting between them. The specimen comprised PBMCs from blood, sampled more than 4 days after vaccination. This clonotype was obtained from a man aged 50 or older who received an inactivated influenza vaccine. This rearrangement joins TRBV2 to TRBJ2-3, with D uncertain. Here the CDR3 DNA reads TGTGCCAGCAGTGAAATCCAGATCCCAGATACGCAGTATTTT. Residues: CASSEIQIPDTQYF.